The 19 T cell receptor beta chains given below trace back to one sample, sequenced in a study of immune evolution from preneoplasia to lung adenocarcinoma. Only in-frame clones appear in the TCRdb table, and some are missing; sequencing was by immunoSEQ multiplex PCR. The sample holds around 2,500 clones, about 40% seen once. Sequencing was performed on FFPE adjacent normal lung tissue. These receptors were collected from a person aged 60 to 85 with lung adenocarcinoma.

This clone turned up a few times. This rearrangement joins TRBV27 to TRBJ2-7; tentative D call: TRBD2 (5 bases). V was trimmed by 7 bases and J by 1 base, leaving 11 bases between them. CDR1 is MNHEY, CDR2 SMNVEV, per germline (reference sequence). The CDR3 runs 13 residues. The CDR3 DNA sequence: TGTGCCAGCACTTTTGCGGGTTCCTACGAGCAGTACTTC. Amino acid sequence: CASTFAGSYEQYF.

This CDR3 is CASSFQHRLGEQYF. The CDR3 nucleotides read TGTGCCAGCAGTTTCCAACACAGACTCGGCGAGCAGTACTTC. This chain joins TRBV27 and TRBJ2-7; D is ambiguous. V was clipped by 3 bases and J by 6 bases, with 15 bases between them. Looked up from germline, CDR1 is MNHEY and CDR2 is SMNVEV (reference sequence). The CDR3 sequence is 14 residues long.

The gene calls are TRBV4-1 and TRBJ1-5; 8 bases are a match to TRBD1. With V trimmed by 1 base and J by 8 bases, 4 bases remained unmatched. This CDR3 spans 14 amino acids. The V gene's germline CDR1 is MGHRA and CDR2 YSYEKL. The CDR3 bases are TGCGCCAGCAGCCAAGCGGACAGGGCCAAGCCCCAGCATTTT. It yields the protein CASSQADRAKPQHF.

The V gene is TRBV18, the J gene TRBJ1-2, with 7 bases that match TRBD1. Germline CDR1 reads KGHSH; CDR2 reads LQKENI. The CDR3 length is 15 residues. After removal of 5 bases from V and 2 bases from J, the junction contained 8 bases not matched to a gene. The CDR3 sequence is CASSAVSGGNYGYTF. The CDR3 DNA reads TGTGCCAGCTCAGCGGTGTCAGGGGGAAACTATGGCTACACCTTC.

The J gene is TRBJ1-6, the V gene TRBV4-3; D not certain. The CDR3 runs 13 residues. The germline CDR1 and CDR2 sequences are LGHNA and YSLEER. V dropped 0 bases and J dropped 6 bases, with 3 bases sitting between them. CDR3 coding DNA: TGCGCCAGCAGCCAAGAAATTAATTCACCCCTCCACTTT. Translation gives CASSQEINSPLHF.

CDR3 DNA: TGTGCCATCAGTGAGCCCCTCCCCACACGGTCCTACAATGAGCAGTTCTTC. Translation gives CAISEPLPTRSYNEQFF. The chain couples TRBV10-3 to TRBJ2-1; D is undetermined. Germline values: CDR1 ENHRY, CDR2 SYGVKD. V gave up 2 bases and J gave up 1 base, with 15 bases separating them. CDR3 size: 17 residues.

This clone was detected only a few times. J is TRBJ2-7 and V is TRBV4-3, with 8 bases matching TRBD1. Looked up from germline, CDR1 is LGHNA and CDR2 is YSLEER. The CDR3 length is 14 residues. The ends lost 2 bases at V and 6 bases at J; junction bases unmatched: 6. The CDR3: CASSQSRGPSEQYF. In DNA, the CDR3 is TGCGCCAGCAGCCAAAGCAGGGGGCCCTCCGAGCAGTACTTC.

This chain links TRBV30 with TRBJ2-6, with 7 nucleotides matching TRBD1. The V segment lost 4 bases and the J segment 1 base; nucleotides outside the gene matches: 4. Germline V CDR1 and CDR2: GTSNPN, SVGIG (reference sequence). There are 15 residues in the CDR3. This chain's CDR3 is CAWTRGSSGANVLTF. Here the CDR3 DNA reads TGTGCCTGGACCAGGGGGTCATCTGGGGCCAACGTCCTGACTTTC.

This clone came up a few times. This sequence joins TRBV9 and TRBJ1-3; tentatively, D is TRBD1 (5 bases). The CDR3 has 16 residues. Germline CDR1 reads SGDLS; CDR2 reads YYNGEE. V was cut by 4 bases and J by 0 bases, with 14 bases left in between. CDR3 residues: CASSPAGHSSGNTIYF. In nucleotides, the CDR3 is TGTGCCAGCAGCCCTGCCGGACACAGCTCTGGAAACACCATATATTTT.

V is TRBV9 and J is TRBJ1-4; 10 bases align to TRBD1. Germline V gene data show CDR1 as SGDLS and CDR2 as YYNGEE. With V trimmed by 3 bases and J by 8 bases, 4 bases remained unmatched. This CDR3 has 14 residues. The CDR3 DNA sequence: TGTGCCAGCAGCGCCTCGGACAGGGGGGAAAAACTGTTTTTT. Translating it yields CASSASDRGEKLFF. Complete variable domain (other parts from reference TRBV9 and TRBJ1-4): DSGVTQTPKHLITATGQRVTLRCSPRSGDLSVYWYQQSLDQGLQFLIQYYNGEERAKGNILERFSAQQFPDLHSELNLSSLELGDSALYFCASSASDRGEKLFFGSGTQLSVL.

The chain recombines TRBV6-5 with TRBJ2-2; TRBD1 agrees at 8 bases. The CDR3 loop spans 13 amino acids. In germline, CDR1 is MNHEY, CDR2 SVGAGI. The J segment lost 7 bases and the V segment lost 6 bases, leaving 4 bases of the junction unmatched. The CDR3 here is CASRQGVGGELFF. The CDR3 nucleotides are TGTGCCAGCAGACAGGGGGTCGGCGGGGAGCTGTTTTTT.

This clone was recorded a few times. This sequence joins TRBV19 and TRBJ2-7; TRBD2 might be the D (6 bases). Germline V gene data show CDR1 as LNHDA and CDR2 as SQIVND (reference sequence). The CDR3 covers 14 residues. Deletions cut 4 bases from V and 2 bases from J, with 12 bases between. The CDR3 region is CASSSMGLAYEQYF. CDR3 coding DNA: TGTGCCAGTAGTAGCATGGGACTTGCCTACGAGCAGTACTTC. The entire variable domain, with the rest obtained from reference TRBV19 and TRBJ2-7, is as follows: DGGITQSPKYLFRKEGQNVTLSCEQNLNHDAMYWYRQDPGQGLRLIYYSQIVNDFQKGDIAEGYSVSREKKESFPLTVTSAQKNPTAFYLCASSSMGLAYEQYFGPGTRLTVT.

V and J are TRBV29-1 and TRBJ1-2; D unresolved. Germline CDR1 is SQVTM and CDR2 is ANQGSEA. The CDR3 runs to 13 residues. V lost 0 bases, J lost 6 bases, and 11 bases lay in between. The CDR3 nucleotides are TGCAGCGTTGAAGATGTCGGTGAGAATGGCTACACCTTC. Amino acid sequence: CSVEDVGENGYTF.

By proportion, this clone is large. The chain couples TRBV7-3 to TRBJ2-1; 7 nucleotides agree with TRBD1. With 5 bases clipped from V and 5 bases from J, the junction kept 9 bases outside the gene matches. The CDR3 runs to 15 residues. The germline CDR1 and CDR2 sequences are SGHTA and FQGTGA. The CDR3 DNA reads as TGTGCCAGCAGCCAAAGACAGGGAGTCCACAATGAGCAGTTCTTC. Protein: CASSQRQGVHNEQFF.

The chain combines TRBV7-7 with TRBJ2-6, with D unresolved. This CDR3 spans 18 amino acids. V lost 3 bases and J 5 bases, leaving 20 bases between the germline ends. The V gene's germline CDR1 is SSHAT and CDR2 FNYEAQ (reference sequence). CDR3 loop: CASSLSRKCQSRANVLTF. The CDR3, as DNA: TGTGCCAGCAGCTTGTCCCGTAAGTGCCAAAGTCGGGCCAACGTCCTGACTTTC.

DNA of the CDR3: TGTGCCAGCTCGGCCGGGACTAGCGGCACAGATACGCAGTATTTT. Protein sequence: CASSAGTSGTDTQYF. The chain combines TRBV18 with TRBJ2-3; 10 nucleotides match TRBD2. Trimming at V came to 6 bases and at J to 1 base, leaving 4 bases not matched to a gene. The germline CDR1 and CDR2 sequences are KGHSH and LQKENI. This CDR3 is built from 15 residues.

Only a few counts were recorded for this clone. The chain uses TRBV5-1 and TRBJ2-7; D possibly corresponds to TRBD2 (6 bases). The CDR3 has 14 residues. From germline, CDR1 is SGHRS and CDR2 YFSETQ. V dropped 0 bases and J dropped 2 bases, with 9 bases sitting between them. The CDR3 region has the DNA TGCGCCAGCAGCTTGGAGAGGACTACCTACGAGCAGTACTTC. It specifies CASSLERTTYEQYF.

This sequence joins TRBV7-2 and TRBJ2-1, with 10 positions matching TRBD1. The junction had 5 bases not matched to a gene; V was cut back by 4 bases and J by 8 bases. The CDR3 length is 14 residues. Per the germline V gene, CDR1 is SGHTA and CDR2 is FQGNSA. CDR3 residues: CASSSRQGADEQFF. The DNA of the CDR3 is TGTGCCAGCAGCTCCCGACAGGGGGCTGATGAGCAGTTCTTC.

The DNA of the CDR3 is TGTGCCAGTTCCCTCCAAAACACTGAAGCTTTCTTT. Protein sequence: CASSLQNTEAFF. The rearrangement links TRBV2 to TRBJ1-1; D unresolved. V lost 9 bases to trimming and J lost 2 bases, with 10 bases between them. The CDR3 contains 12 residues. Germline V gives CDR1 SNHLY, CDR2 FYNNEI.